These 27 T cell receptor beta chains were all obtained from the same sample, sequenced in a study of Graves' ophthalmopathy and Graves' hyperthyroidism. TCR beta CDR3 regions were amplified from RNA transcripts. HTBI primers were employed in first-round RT-PCR, then a second-round multiplex PCR followed. Each CDR3 protein is one row after TCRdb ran MiXCR on the multiplex PCR reads. The repertoire holds about 480,000 distinct CDR3 sequences, with around 14% as singletons. Material: blood. Every receptor here comes from a woman aged 25 to 45 with Graves' ophthalmopathy.

Ten or more counts support this clonotype. The chain links TRBV20-1 to TRBJ2-7; 7 bases line up with TRBD1. The length of the CDR3 is 14 residues. The ends lost 4 bases at V and 3 bases at J; junction bases unmatched: 9. Germline CDR1 and CDR2: DFQATT and SNEGSKA (reference sequence). This CDR3 reads CSAKSGQSFYEQYF. CDR3 DNA sequence: TGCAGTGCTAAATCGGGACAGTCATTCTACGAGCAGTACTTC.

In its sample, this clonotype was seen many times. This chain joins TRBV4-1 and TRBJ1-5; perhaps TRBD1 as D (5 bases). Trimming removed 3 bases at V and 3 bases at J, with 9 bases between. Germline V gene data show CDR1 as MGHRA and CDR2 as YSYEKL. The CDR3 is 14 amino acids. CDR3 nucleotides: TGCGCCAGCAGCCAGGTACAGGTCAATCAGCCCCAGCATTTT. Its protein product is CASSQVQVNQPQHF.

In its sample, this clonotype was seen many times. The missing conserved phenylalanine or tryptophan at the end of this CDR3 makes a read error likely. V usage is TRBV2 and J usage is TRBJ1-1; possibly TRBD1 for D (6 bases). This CDR3 has 16 residues. Germline CDR1 SNHLY, CDR2 FYNNEI. V lost 5 bases and J lost 0, with 16 bases in between. The DNA of the CDR3 is TGTGCCAGCAGTTCAGGGACAAGGTTTTTGAACACTGAAGCTTTCTTG. Protein product: CASSSGTRFLNTEAFL.

This clonotype has a count of ten or more. This chain uses TRBV7-2 with TRBJ2-7; TRBD1 aligns across 7 bases. Trimming took 5 bases from V and 0 from J; bases not matched to a gene: 4. Germline-derived CDR1 and CDR2 are SGHTA and FQGNSA. This CDR3 is built from 14 residues. CDR3 nucleotides: TGTGCCAGCAGCCCACAGGGGAGCTCCTACGAGCAGTACTTC. Its protein is CASSPQGSSYEQYF. Combining the CDR3 with reference TRBV7-2 and TRBJ2-7 gives the whole variable domain GAGVSQSPSNKVTEKGKDVELRCDPISGHTALYWYRQSLGQGLEFLIYFQGNSAPDKSGLPSDRFSAERTGGSVSTLTIQRTQQEDSAVYLCASSPQGSSYEQYFGPGTRLTVT.

This clonotype turned up a few times. The V gene is TRBV9, the J gene TRBJ1-2; D ambiguous. CDR3 size: 14 residues. V was pared by 0 bases and J by 5 bases, with 11 bases between. CDR1 is SGDLS, CDR2 YYNGEE, per germline. The CDR3 DNA sequence: TGTGCCAGCAGCGTAGCTGAGGGAGCGTATGGCTACACCTTC. This gives the protein CASSVAEGAYGYTF.

This clonotype is termed medium-sized. The chain carries TRBV6-4 and TRBJ2-6; D possibly corresponds to TRBD1 (6 bases). This CDR3 comprises 17 residues. V lost 4 bases to trimming and J lost 0 bases, with 13 bases between them. Germline CDR1 is MRHNA and CDR2 is SNTAGT. CDR3 amino acids: CASSARDTISGANVLTF. The CDR3 DNA reads TGTGCCAGCAGTGCTCGGGACACTATCTCTGGGGCCAACGTCCTGACTTTC.

This clonotype has more than one count but fewer than ten. This chain joins TRBV24-1 and TRBJ2-2; the match to TRBD1 covers 7 bases. V shed 7 bases, J shed 1 base, and the junction held 11 bases outside the gene matches. The CDR3 sequence is 17 residues long. CDR1 is KGHDR, CDR2 SFDVKD, per germline. CDR3 sequence: CATSSLSDRKNTGELFF. CDR3 sequence (DNA): TGTGCCACCAGCAGCCTATCGGACAGGAAGAACACCGGGGAGCTGTTTTTT.

This clonotype occurred many times. The rearrangement links TRBV6-1 to TRBJ1-1; D ambiguous. V gave up 1 base and J gave up 5 bases, with 8 bases separating them. The CDR3 is 13 amino acids. The V gene's germline CDR1 is MNHNS and CDR2 SASEGT. CDR3 nucleotides: TGTGCCAGCAGTGAAGAACGACTGACTGAAGCTTTCTTT. This translates into CASSEERLTEAFF.

This clonotype was recorded many times. The chain is built from TRBV28 and TRBJ1-6; D is unresolved. The CDR3 length is 11 residues. In germline, CDR1 is MDHEN, CDR2 SYDVKM. The V end was cut by 5 bases, the J end by 13 bases, with 9 bases between. Here the CDR3 reads CASSTTFPLHF. Here the CDR3 DNA reads TGTGCCAGCAGTACCACATTTCCCCTCCACTTT.

This clonotype has ten or more counts. The V gene is TRBV12-3 or TRBV12-4, the J gene TRBJ1-2, with D possibly TRBD1 on 6 matching bases. Trimming pared 2 bases from V and 6 bases from J, leaving 10 bases between. This CDR3 contains 13 residues. This CDR3 reads CASSLRTADGYTF. The CDR3 DNA sequence: TGTGCCAGCAGTTTAAGGACAGCGGATGGCTACACCTTC.

This clonotype was picked up many times. J is TRBJ2-7 and V is TRBV20-1; TRBD1 agrees at 9 bases. Looked up from germline, CDR1 is DFQATT and CDR2 is SNEGSKA (reference sequence). CDR3 length: 15 residues. V dropped 7 bases and J dropped 1; count of bases not matched to a gene: 11. CDR3 loop: CSVELPGQGSYEQYF. In DNA, the CDR3 is TGCAGTGTCGAACTTCCGGGACAGGGTTCCTACGAGCAGTACTTC.

This clonotype was picked up many times. The V and J genes are TRBV12-3 or TRBV12-4 and TRBJ2-4; TRBD1 might be the D (5 bases). Trimming cost V 6 bases and J 0 bases, with 24 bases left between them. The CDR3 extends over 19 amino acids. As DNA, the CDR3 is TGTGCCAGCAGCTACCCACAGGAAATCACTCTTATAGCCAAAAACATTCAGTACTTC. Amino acid sequence: CASSYPQEITLIAKNIQYF.

This clonotype came up once. CDR3 sequence (DNA): TGTGCCAGCAGCCCATTCCGCGAGACCCAGTACTTC. The encoded protein is CASSPFRETQYF. This chain uses TRBV7-9 with TRBJ2-5, with no clear D. Germline V gene lookup returns CDR1 SEHNR and CDR2 FQNEAQ (reference sequence). This CDR3 comprises 12 residues. V was trimmed by 5 bases and J by 5 bases, leaving 9 bases between them.

This clonotype has at least ten counts. The genes are TRBV11-2 and TRBJ1-2; D remains ambiguous. Between the trimmed V and J ends, which lost 1 base and 7 bases, there was a span of 16 bases. Germline-derived CDR1 and CDR2 are SGHAT and FQNNGV. This CDR3 is 15 amino acids long. CDR3 residues: CASSLVEGWQFGYTF. The CDR3 DNA reads TGTGCCAGCAGCTTAGTAGAAGGCTGGCAGTTTGGCTACACCTTC.

This clonotype has a count of ten or more. This sequence joins TRBV30 and TRBJ2-7; D not resolved. The CDR3 loop spans 12 amino acids. The V gene lost 0 bases and the J gene lost 2 bases, with 5 bases spanning the gap. Germline CDR1 and CDR2: GTSNPN and SVGIG (reference sequence). The CDR3: CAWSVGPYEQYF. Written as DNA, the CDR3 is TGTGCCTGGAGTGTCGGTCCCTACGAGCAGTACTTC.

In this sample, this clonotype turned up many times. The chain carries TRBV12-3 or TRBV12-4 and TRBJ2-2, with TRBD1 matching 10 bases. Germline trimming cut 5 bases from V and 6 bases from J; bases unmatched to any gene: 6. The CDR3 is made up of 15 amino acids. CDR3 residues: CASSKDRGLSGELFF. DNA for the CDR3: TGTGCCAGCAGTAAAGACAGGGGGCTGTCCGGGGAGCTGTTTTTT.

This clonotype showed up many times. V gene TRBV6-1 combines with J gene TRBJ1-6; 7 bases agree with TRBD1. The junction had 12 bases not matched to a gene; V was cut back by 6 bases and J by 4 bases. Per germline, CDR1 MNHNS and CDR2 SASEGT. This CDR3 has 17 amino acids. CDR3 sequence (DNA): TGTGCCAGCAGCGATTTCACCGGGACAGTTTATAATTCACCCCTCCACTTT. Protein product: CASSDFTGTVYNSPLHF.

This clonotype was observed at least ten times. CDR3 sequence reads: CASTPDRDYGYTF. The CDR3 DNA reads TGTGCCAGCACCCCGGACAGAGACTATGGCTACACCTTC. V is TRBV13 and J is TRBJ1-2, with D possibly being TRBD1 (6 bases). The CDR3 length is 13 residues. V lost 7 bases to trimming and J lost 3 bases, with 12 bases between them. Germline CDR1 PRHDT, CDR2 FYEKMQ (reference sequence). The whole variable domain, filled in from reference TRBV13 and TRBJ1-2, reads AAGVIQSPRHLIKEKRETATLKCYPIPRHDTVYWYQQGPGQDPQFLISFYEKMQSDKGSIPDRFSAQQFSDYHSELNMSSLELGDSALYFCASTPDRDYGYTFGSGTRLTVV.

This clonotype was seen only a few times. A read error may explain this, as a much larger clone is one base away. Here the CDR3 DNA reads TGTGCCAGCGGTTCCAGGGGGCTGGGTCAGCCCCAGCATTTT. Translated: CASGSRGLGQPQHF. The rearrangement joins TRBV27 to TRBJ1-5, with TRBD1 identical over 8 bases. V was clipped by 8 bases and J by 6 bases; unmatched bases: 9. The CDR3 runs to 14 residues. CDR1 MNHEY and CDR2 SMNVEV come from the germline V gene (reference sequence).

The J gene is TRBJ2-4, the V gene TRBV20-1; D not resolved. This CDR3 is built from 15 residues. In germline, CDR1 is DFQATT, CDR2 SNEGSKA (reference sequence). V dropped 7 bases and J dropped 0 bases, with 16 bases sitting between them. CDR3 region: CSVSGGVIAKNIQYF. The CDR3 bases are TGCAGTGTCAGTGGTGGGGTGATAGCCAAAAACATTCAGTACTTC.

This clonotype has a count of ten or more. The CDR3 loop reads CSAQVTGMLETQYF. The CDR3 region has the DNA TGCAGTGCCCAGGTGACAGGGATGCTAGAGACCCAGTACTTC. V gene TRBV20-1 combines with J gene TRBJ2-5; 7 bases fit TRBD1. V gave up 6 bases and J gave up 4 bases; unmatched junction bases: 11. The V gene's germline CDR1 is DFQATT and CDR2 SNEGSKA (reference sequence). The CDR3 extends over 14 amino acids.

This clonotype was recorded at least ten times. The V and J genes are TRBV6-2 or TRBV6-3 and TRBJ2-7, with D possibly being TRBD2 (6 bases). This CDR3 spans 14 amino acids. Trimming pared 6 bases from V and 2 bases from J, leaving 14 bases between. Germline V gene data show CDR1 as MNHEY and CDR2 as SVGEGT. CDR3 sequence: CASSSGDAPYEQYF. DNA of the CDR3: TGTGCCAGCAGCTCGGGGGACGCCCCCTACGAGCAGTACTTC.

Notes on this clonotype: Since a much larger clone is just one base distant, this may be a read error. V and J are TRBV27 and TRBJ2-5; D is tentatively TRBD1 or TRBD2 (5 bases each). This CDR3 comprises 13 residues. CDR1 and CDR2 (germline): MNHEY, SMNVEV (reference sequence). This chain's CDR3 is CASSWKGVGTKYF. The CDR3 nucleotides are TGTGCCAGCAGTTGGAAGGGAGTGGGGACCAAGTACTTC.

This clonotype has ten or more counts. As DNA, the CDR3 is TGTGCCAGCCAACTCACCGGGACAGCCACCGGGGAGCTGTTTTTT. Its protein product is CASQLTGTATGELFF. V usage is TRBV19 and J usage is TRBJ2-2; the match to TRBD1 covers 7 bases. This CDR3 spans 15 amino acids. The V gene's germline CDR1 is LNHDA and CDR2 SQIVND (reference sequence). V shed 9 bases and J 4 bases; nucleotides not matched to a gene: 11.

This clonotype appeared a few times. V gene TRBV18 combines with J gene TRBJ1-3; no reliable D call. Trimming removed 0 bases from V and 0 bases from J, with 6 bases in between. The CDR3 runs 15 residues. Germline loops: CDR1 KGHSH, CDR2 LQKENI. CDR3 coding DNA: TGTGCCAGCTCACCACCGAGTCTCTCTGGAAACACCATATATTTT. It yields the protein CASSPPSLSGNTIYF.

This clonotype has ten or more counts. The chain carries TRBV28 and TRBJ2-6, with TRBD1 matching 10 bases. CDR1 MDHEN and CDR2 SYDVKM come from the germline V gene. V was pared by 8 bases and J by 2 bases, with 6 bases of the junction left unmatched. The CDR3 loop spans 16 amino acids. CDR3 sequence reads: CASVDRGATGANVLTF. CDR3 DNA sequence: TGTGCCAGCGTGGACAGGGGGGCAACTGGGGCCAACGTCCTGACTTTC.

This clonotype was counted at least ten times. The chain has TRBV20-1 and TRBJ2-7; TRBD1 matches 8 bases. This CDR3 has 14 residues. Germline CDR1 reads DFQATT; CDR2 reads SNEGSKA (reference sequence). After removal of 6 bases from V and 4 bases from J, the junction contained 11 bases not matched to a gene. The CDR3 reads CSATAGQGPYEQYF. As DNA, the CDR3 is TGCAGTGCCACGGCAGGACAGGGTCCATACGAGCAGTACTTC.